Following are 12 T cell receptor beta chains from one sample sequenced in a study of blood T cell repertoires in COVID-19. Data came from immunoSEQ multiplex PCR; TCRdb stores just in-frame clones and leaves some out. Found here are hundreds of thousands of clones, nearly 90% of them singletons; the top ten hold just under 2%. The sequenced material came from PBMCs or T cells enriched from blood (not recorded which). All receptors come from a woman under 30 with acute COVID-19.

The chain is built from TRBV19 and TRBJ2-1; 8 bases fit TRBD2. V was pared by 3 bases and J by 6 bases, with 7 bases of the junction left unmatched. CDR3 length: 15 residues. Germline V gives CDR1 LNHDA, CDR2 SQIVND (reference sequence). For the CDR3, the DNA is TGTGCCAGTAGTATTGAAGCGGGAGTGGGCAATGAGCAGTTCTTC. Translating it yields CASSIEAGVGNEQFF.

The gene calls are TRBV11-2 and TRBJ2-7; D is unclear. Germline V gene data show CDR1 as SGHAT and CDR2 as FQNNGV. The CDR3 runs to 13 residues. Trimming removed 5 bases at V and 5 bases at J, with 13 bases between. For the CDR3, the DNA is TGTGCCAGCAGCCTCCGGGTGGCCCACGAGCAGTACTTC. Protein: CASSLRVAHEQYF.

The chain combines TRBV5-1 with TRBJ2-3, with 7 nucleotides matching TRBD2. This CDR3 is 16 amino acids long. CDR1 SGHRS and CDR2 YFSETQ come from the germline V gene. The trim removed 0 bases at V and 2 bases at J, leaving 6 bases unmatched. Written as DNA, the CDR3 is TGCGCCAGCAGCTTGGAGCCGGGACTATTCACAGATACGCAGTATTTT. This encodes CASSLEPGLFTDTQYF.

V usage is TRBV25-1 and J usage is TRBJ1-1; D is undetermined. This CDR3 comprises 13 residues. V lost 5 bases, J lost 8 bases, and 15 bases lay in between. Germline V CDR1 and CDR2: MGHDK, SYGVNS. The CDR3 DNA reads TGTGCCAGCAGTACAAGAACCGGGTCCGAAGCTTTCTTT. This gives the protein CASSTRTGSEAFF.

This rearrangement joins TRBV18 to TRBJ2-2; no clear D. Germline values: CDR1 KGHSH, CDR2 LQKENI. The CDR3 runs to 13 residues. Trimming stripped 5 bases from V and 6 bases from J, with 10 bases between. The CDR3 spells CASSTTTAGELFF. In DNA form, the CDR3 reads TGTGCCAGCTCAACCACAACCGCCGGGGAGCTGTTTTTT.

The V and J genes are TRBV9 and TRBJ2-2; 12 bases are a match to TRBD2. CDR1 and CDR2 from the germline V gene are SGDLS and YYNGEE. CDR3 length equals 16 residues. The junction had 5 bases not matched to a gene; V was cut back by 4 bases and J by 4 bases. The CDR3 coding sequence is TGTGCCAGCAGCCCGGGACTAGCGGGTTTCACCGGGGAGCTGTTTTTT. Translated, it gives CASSPGLAGFTGELFF.

This clone was seen a handful of times. The chain employs TRBV3-1 (or the pseudogene TRBV3-2) and TRBJ2-7, with D tentatively TRBD2 (5 bases). Germline assignment: CDR1 LGHDT and CDR2 YNNKEL (reference sequence). The CDR3 totals 16 residues. Trimming stripped 1 base from V and 3 bases from J, with 16 bases between. The CDR3 DNA is TGTGCCAGCAGCCAAGGCTTCCGAGGGTACGACTACGAGCAGTACTTC. Translation gives CASSQGFRGYDYEQYF.

A few counts support this clone. This chain connects TRBV4-1 to TRBJ2-7; the D gene is possibly TRBD1 (5 bases). The ends were cut back, 1 base at V and 0 bases at J, with 10 bases in the middle. Germline CDR1 is MGHRA and CDR2 is YSYEKL. This CDR3 contains 15 residues. The CDR3 DNA follows: TGCGCCAGCAGCCAAGTAGGAGACAGCTCCTACGAGCAGTACTTC. Encoded protein: CASSQVGDSSYEQYF.

The genes are TRBV25-1 and TRBJ2-5; D is undetermined. This CDR3 has 12 residues. Germline V gene data show CDR1 as MGHDK and CDR2 as SYGVNS. V lost 6 bases, J lost 2 bases, and 7 bases lay in between. CDR3 in DNA: TGTGCCAGCAGACGCAGACAAGAGACCCAGTACTTC. Translation gives CASRRRQETQYF. The full variable domain, with the rest looked up from reference TRBV25-1 and TRBJ2-5, is EADIYQTPRYLVIGTGKKITLECSQTMGHDKMYWYQQDPGMELHLIHYSYGVNSTEKGDLSSESTVSRIRTEHFPLTLESARPSHTSQYLCASRRRQETQYFGPGTRLLVL.

V gene TRBV6-6 combines with J gene TRBJ1-2; D is perhaps TRBD1 (6 bases). The germline V and J ends were trimmed by 0 bases and 8 bases, with 16 bases remaining between them. Germline values: CDR1 MNHNY, CDR2 SVGAGI (reference sequence). The CDR3 runs to 15 residues. CDR3 region: CASSYSPSGAGGYTF. For the CDR3, the DNA is TGTGCCAGCAGTTACTCCCCCTCAGGGGCCGGAGGCTACACCTTC.

In this sample, this clone turned up once. CDR3 nucleotide sequence: TGTGCCAGCAGGGTTAGCGGGACCTACTACAATGAGCAGTTCTTC. This sequence encodes CASRVSGTYYNEQFF. This chain links TRBV28 with TRBJ2-1, with TRBD2 matching over 8 bases. Per germline, CDR1 MDHEN and CDR2 SYDVKM. The CDR3 totals 15 residues. V lost 6 bases to trimming and J lost 3 bases; unmatched junction nucleotides: 7.

The chain employs TRBV3-1 (or the pseudogene TRBV3-2) and TRBJ2-2, with D possibly matching TRBD2 (6 bases). The V end lost 1 base, the J end lost 7 bases, and 10 bases lay between the germline ends. This CDR3 has 14 residues. From germline, CDR1 is LGHDT and CDR2 YNNKEL (reference sequence). The CDR3 DNA sequence: TGTGCCAGCAGCCAAGTCCTAGCGTTCGGGGAGCTGTTTTTT. It translates to CASSQVLAFGELFF.